This record covers a single T cell receptor (beta chain). The Seattle patients joined while their infection was active and were tracked longitudinally afterward. Profiled with immunoSEQ multiplex PCR; TCRdb holds only in-frame clones, not every one. The repertoire holds around 280,000 clones, with 88% as singletons. Trimming at V came to 3 bases and at J to 5 bases, leaving 17 bases not matched to a gene. CDR3 length: 19 residues. Germline-derived CDR1 and CDR2 are SGHVS and FQNEAQ. The data derive from a study of blood T cell repertoires in COVID-19. Study overall: Acute and convalescent COVID-19 specimens originated in the United States, Italy and Spain.

V is TRBV7-8 and J is TRBJ2-7; 12 bases are shared with TRBD2. The specimen sequenced was peripheral blood. This receptor was identified in a woman between 25 and 40 years old with COVID-19, enrolled during active disease. CDR3 bases: TGTGCCAGCAGCTTTCTAGCGGGAGGGCCTGCAGTTTTAGTCCACGAGCAGTACTTC. Protein: CASSFLAGGPAVLVHEQYF.